These 25 T cell receptor beta chains were sequenced from one sample in a study of blood T cell repertoires in COVID-19. Assay: immunoSEQ multiplex PCR; the TCRdb copy retains only in-frame clones and omits some. In the table there are about 220,000 clones, approximately 84% of which are singletons. What was sequenced was peripheral blood. The receptors originated from a woman aged 25 to 39 who had recovered from COVID-19.

The rearrangement joins TRBV29-1 to TRBJ2-7; possibly TRBD2 for D (5 bases). From germline, CDR1 is SQVTM and CDR2 ANQGSEA. The CDR3 contains 16 residues. Deletions cut 1 base from V and 0 bases from J, with 16 bases between. CDR3 sequence reads: CSVEGSWGEASYEQYF. In DNA, the CDR3 is TGCAGCGTTGAAGGGAGTTGGGGAGAGGCCTCCTACGAGCAGTACTTC.

This clone has just a few counts. The J gene is TRBJ2-1, the V gene TRBV7-3; D is unclear. There are 15 residues in the CDR3. The V gene's germline CDR1 is SGHTA and CDR2 FQGTGA. The germline V and J ends were trimmed by 5 bases and 10 bases, with 21 bases remaining between them. CDR3 region: CASSPMPDGLREQFF. The CDR3, as DNA: TGTGCCAGCAGCCCCATGCCGGATGGGCTCCGGGAGCAGTTCTTC.

This sequence joins TRBV7-9 and TRBJ1-4; D possibly corresponds to TRBD1 (5 bases). V shed 5 bases and J shed 4 bases, with 11 bases lying between them. CDR1 and CDR2 from the germline V gene are SEHNR and FQNEAQ (reference sequence). The CDR3 consists of 14 residues. CDR3 residues: CASSQDSGNEKLFF. As DNA, the CDR3 is TGTGCCAGCAGCCAAGACAGTGGTAATGAAAAACTGTTTTTT.

In its sample, this clone was seen a few times. The J gene is TRBJ2-7, the V gene TRBV10-3; TRBD2 aligns across 12 bases. Trimming took 8 bases from V and 5 from J; bases not matched to a gene: 1. The length of the CDR3 is 12 residues. Germline CDR1 and CDR2: ENHRY and SYGVKD. CDR3 sequence reads: CAIGTSGHEQYF. The CDR3 DNA reads as TGTGCCATCGGGACTAGCGGGCACGAGCAGTACTTC.

This rearrangement joins TRBV27 to TRBJ2-2; D might be TRBD2 (5 bases). Trimming left V 7 bases short and J 4 bases short, with 16 bases between. The CDR3 runs to 15 residues. CDR1 and CDR2 from the germline V gene are MNHEY and SMNVEV (reference sequence). CDR3 protein: CASIKLGISTGELFF. CDR3 in DNA: TGTGCCAGCATCAAACTCGGGATAAGCACCGGGGAGCTGTTTTTT.

V is TRBV7-2 and J is TRBJ1-5, with 7 bases lining up with TRBD1. With V trimmed by 3 bases and J by 7 bases, 3 bases remained unmatched. Germline CDR1 is SGHTA and CDR2 is FQGNSA. The CDR3 covers 13 residues. The DNA of the CDR3 is TGTGCCAGCAGCTTGGAGGGGGCCCAGCCCCAGCATTTT. Protein product: CASSLEGAQPQHF. The variable domain in full, with the rest retrieved from reference TRBV7-2 and TRBJ1-5, is GAGVSQSPSNKVTEKGKDVELRCDPISGHTALYWYRQSLGQGLEFLIYFQGNSAPDKSGLPSDRFSAERTGGSVSTLTIQRTQQEDSAVYLCASSLEGAQPQHFGDGTRLSIL.

V usage is TRBV6-2 or TRBV6-3 and J usage is TRBJ1-1, with 10 bases lining up with TRBD1. Per the germline V gene, CDR1 is MNHEY and CDR2 is SVGEGT. The CDR3 is 14 residues long. The junction had 3 bases not matched to a gene; V was cut back by 2 bases and J by 6 bases. CDR3 in amino acids: CASSYKGTGAEAFF. Here the CDR3 DNA reads TGTGCCAGCAGTTACAAGGGGACAGGGGCTGAAGCTTTCTTT.

V and J are TRBV7-3 and TRBJ2-7, with a possible D match to TRBD1 (5 bases). The CDR3 covers 16 residues. With 0 bases removed from V and 0 bases from J, the gap between germline ends came to 12 bases. Germline V gene lookup returns CDR1 SGHTA and CDR2 FQGTGA. The CDR3 loop reads CASSLTAQGPSYEQYF. Written as DNA, the CDR3 is TGTGCCAGCAGCTTAACGGCCCAGGGTCCCTCCTACGAGCAGTACTTC.

V and J are TRBV12-3 or TRBV12-4 and TRBJ2-1, with TRBD2 as a possible D gene (6 bases). This CDR3 is built from 12 residues. V was trimmed by 7 bases and J by 8 bases, leaving 12 bases between them. The CDR3 DNA reads as TGTGCCAGCAATGGGAGGTCGGATGAGCAGTTCTTC. Its protein product is CASNGRSDEQFF.

This clone was recorded a few times. This chain's CDR3 is CASRGQHYGYTF. As DNA, the CDR3 is TGCGCCAGCCGAGGACAGCACTATGGCTACACCTTC. The chain has TRBV10-2 and TRBJ1-2; tentative D call: TRBD1 (6 bases). The CDR3 is 12 residues long. V lost 8 bases and J 3 bases, leaving 10 bases between the germline ends. Germline assignment: CDR1 WSHSY and CDR2 SAAADI.

This rearrangement joins TRBV19 to TRBJ2-1, with 8 bases matching TRBD2. The V and J ends lost 4 bases and 5 bases, in that order; junction bases with no gene match: 7. CDR3 length equals 15 residues. CDR1 and CDR2 (germline): LNHDA, SQIVND (reference sequence). The chain's CDR3 is CASSTSGREHNEQFF. The CDR3, as DNA: TGTGCCAGTAGTACCAGCGGGAGAGAACACAATGAGCAGTTCTTC.

Here the CDR3 reads CASSVRAGTGKETQYF. The CDR3 region has the DNA TGTGCCAGCAGTGTCCGAGCCGGGACAGGGAAAGAGACCCAGTACTTC. The chain is built from TRBV6-1 and TRBJ2-5; 9 bases line up with TRBD1. V lost 4 bases, J lost 3 bases, and 9 bases stayed unmatched. Germline lookup yields CDR1 MNHNS and CDR2 SASEGT. The CDR3 is 16 residues long.

This clone was seen a single time. CDR3 in amino acids: CASSFHTGTGELFF. The CDR3 DNA is TGTGCCAGCAGTTTTCACACAGGTACCGGGGAGCTGTTTTTT. The chain is built from TRBV27 and TRBJ2-2; TRBD1 is a possible D gene (5 bases). From germline, CDR1 is MNHEY and CDR2 SMNVEV (reference sequence). The CDR3 consists of 14 residues. V lost 3 bases to trimming and J lost 5 bases, with 10 bases between them.

The chain's CDR3 is CASSPDRGHNEQFF. CDR3 in DNA: TGTGCCAGCAGTCCCGACAGGGGACACAATGAGCAGTTCTTC. V is TRBV6-6 and J is TRBJ2-1, with 8 nucleotides matching TRBD1. With 5 bases clipped from V and 5 bases from J, the junction kept 5 bases outside the gene matches. The CDR3 spans 14 residues. From germline, CDR1 is MNHNY and CDR2 SVGAGI (reference sequence).

The CDR3 loop is CASSRTSGNKYF. The CDR3 region has the DNA TGTGCCAGCAGCCGGACTAGCGGAAACAAGTACTTC. The chain employs TRBV7-8 and TRBJ2-7; 10 bases agree with TRBD2. This CDR3 has 12 amino acids. The junction had 6 bases not matched to a gene; V was cut back by 5 bases and J by 11 bases. Germline-derived CDR1 and CDR2 are SGHVS and FQNEAQ.

V usage is TRBV5-1 and J usage is TRBJ1-5; D gene ambiguous. This CDR3 has 13 residues. Per the germline V gene, CDR1 is SGHRS and CDR2 is YFSETQ. V was pared by 5 bases and J by 6 bases, with 12 bases between. The CDR3 loop is CASSQDAGQPQHF. The CDR3 DNA reads TGCGCCAGCAGTCAGGATGCTGGTCAGCCCCAGCATTTT.

The rearrangement links TRBV4-1 to TRBJ2-2; tentative D call: TRBD2 (6 bases). V was clipped by 3 bases and J by 1 base, with 12 bases between them. Germline loops: CDR1 MGHRA, CDR2 YSYEKL. The CDR3 has 16 amino acids. The CDR3 spells CASSHPGLRNTGELFF. The CDR3 DNA sequence: TGCGCCAGCAGCCACCCGGGACTTAGGAACACCGGGGAGCTGTTTTTT.

This chain's CDR3 is CSVDIQGKQFF. Written as DNA, the CDR3 is TGCAGCGTTGATATACAGGGGAAGCAGTTCTTC. V and J are TRBV29-1 and TRBJ2-1; TRBD1 matches 7 bases. Unmatched junction bases numbered 4, after V lost 3 bases and J lost 11 bases. The CDR3 is 11 amino acids. Germline assignment: CDR1 SQVTM and CDR2 ANQGSEA.

In its sample, this clone was seen once. The V gene is TRBV5-1, the J gene TRBJ2-7, with 10 positions matching TRBD1. The germline V gene has CDR1 SGHRS and CDR2 YFSETQ. The CDR3 runs to 15 residues. V lost 5 bases and J lost 1; bases outside the gene matches: 6. The CDR3 DNA sequence: TGCGCCAGCAGGATAGGACAGGGGGTATCCTACGAGCAGTACTTC. Its translation: CASRIGQGVSYEQYF.

This clone was counted between two and nine times. The gene calls are TRBV27 and TRBJ1-3, with 7 bases that match TRBD1. Germline assignment: CDR1 MNHEY and CDR2 SMNVEV (reference sequence). With V trimmed by 5 bases and J by 2 bases, 3 bases remained unmatched. The CDR3 runs 14 residues. This CDR3 reads CASSRTGAGNTIYF. The DNA of the CDR3 is TGTGCCAGCAGTCGTACAGGGGCTGGAAACACCATATATTTT.

The chain recombines TRBV28 with TRBJ1-2; 9 positions match TRBD1. This CDR3 has 16 amino acids. Looked up from germline, CDR1 is MDHEN and CDR2 is SYDVKM. Losses at the gene ends were 4 bases for V and 4 bases for J; bases not matched to a gene: 10. The CDR3 here is CASSSAGTGSGYGYTF. The CDR3 nucleotides read TGTGCCAGCAGTTCAGCCGGGACAGGGTCTGGCTATGGCTACACCTTC.

The genes are TRBV15 and TRBJ2-7; the match to TRBD1 covers 7 bases. V dropped 1 base and J dropped 2; count of bases not matched to a gene: 5. CDR1 and CDR2 (germline): LNHNV, YYDKDF (reference sequence). CDR3 length: 15 amino acids. CDR3 loop: CATSRGGTVTYEQYF. In DNA form, the CDR3 reads TGTGCCACCAGCAGAGGGGGGACAGTCACCTACGAGCAGTACTTC.

The chain links TRBV28 to TRBJ2-2; a possible D gene is TRBD2 (6 bases). The CDR3 has 15 amino acids. Germline V lookup: CDR1 MDHEN, CDR2 SYDVKM. Between the trimmed V and J ends, which lost 7 bases and 2 bases, there was a span of 14 bases. CDR3 in amino acids: CASTLGGDNTGELFF. The CDR3 bases are TGTGCCAGCACCTTAGGAGGGGATAACACCGGGGAGCTGTTTTTT.

This chain links TRBV6-1 with TRBJ2-7; TRBD1 agrees at 7 bases. V was clipped by 0 bases and J by 1 base; unmatched bases: 3. CDR1 is MNHNS, CDR2 SASEGT, per germline. The CDR3 totals 15 residues. The CDR3 protein is CASSEALDRSYEQYF. CDR3 nucleotide sequence: TGTGCCAGCAGTGAAGCGCTGGACAGGTCCTACGAGCAGTACTTC.

The V gene is TRBV27, the J gene TRBJ2-7; 7 bases map to TRBD1. This CDR3 spans 14 amino acids. Germline V gene sequence: CDR1 MNHEY, CDR2 SMNVEV (reference sequence). J gave up 2 bases and V 3 bases, and 4 bases lay outside the gene matches. The CDR3 coding sequence is TGTGCCAGCAGTTTGGGGACAGCCACCTACGAGCAGTACTTC. Protein: CASSLGTATYEQYF.